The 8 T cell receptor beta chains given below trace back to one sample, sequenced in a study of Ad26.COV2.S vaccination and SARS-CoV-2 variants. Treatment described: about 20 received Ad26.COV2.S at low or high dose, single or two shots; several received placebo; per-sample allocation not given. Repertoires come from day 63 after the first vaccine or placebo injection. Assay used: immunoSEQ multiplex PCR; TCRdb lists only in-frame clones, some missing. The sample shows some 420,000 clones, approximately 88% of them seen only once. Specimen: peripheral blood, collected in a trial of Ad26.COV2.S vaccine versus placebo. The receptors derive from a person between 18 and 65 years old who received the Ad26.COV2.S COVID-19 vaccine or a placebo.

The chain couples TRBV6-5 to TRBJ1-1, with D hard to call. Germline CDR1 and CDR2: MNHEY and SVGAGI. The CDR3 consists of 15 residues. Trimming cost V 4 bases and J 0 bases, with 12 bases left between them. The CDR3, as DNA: TGTGCCAGCAGTTCCCCTCCCGGGCTGAACACTGAAGCTTTCTTT. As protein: CASSSPPGLNTEAFF.

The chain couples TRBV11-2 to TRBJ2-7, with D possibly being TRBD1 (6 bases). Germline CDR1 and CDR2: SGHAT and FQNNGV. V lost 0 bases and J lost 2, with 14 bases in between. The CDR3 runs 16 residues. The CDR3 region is CASSLDWAGVTYEQYF. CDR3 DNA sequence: TGTGCCAGCAGCTTAGATTGGGCAGGGGTAACCTACGAGCAGTACTTC.

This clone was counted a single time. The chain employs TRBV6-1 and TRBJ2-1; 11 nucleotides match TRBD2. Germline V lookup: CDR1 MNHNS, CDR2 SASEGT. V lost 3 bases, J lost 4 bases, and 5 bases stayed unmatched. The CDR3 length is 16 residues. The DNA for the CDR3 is TGTGCCAGCAGTGATATTAGCGGGGGGGGTTACAATGAGCAGTTCTTC. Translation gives CASSDISGGGYNEQFF.

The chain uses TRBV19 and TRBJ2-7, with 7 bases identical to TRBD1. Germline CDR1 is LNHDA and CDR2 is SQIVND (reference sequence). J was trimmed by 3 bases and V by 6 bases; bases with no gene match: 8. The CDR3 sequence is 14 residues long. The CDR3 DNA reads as TGTGCCAGTAGCCCTCCGGGACAGCACTACGAGCAGTACTTC. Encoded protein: CASSPPGQHYEQYF.

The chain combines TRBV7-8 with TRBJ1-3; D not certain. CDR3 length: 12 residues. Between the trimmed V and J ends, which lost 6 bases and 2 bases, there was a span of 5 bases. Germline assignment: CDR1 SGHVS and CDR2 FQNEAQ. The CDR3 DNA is TGTGCCAGCAGTCAGACTGGAAACACCATATATTTT. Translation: CASSQTGNTIYF. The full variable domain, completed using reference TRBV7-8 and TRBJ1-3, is GAGVSQSPRYKVAKRGQDVALRCDPISGHVSLFWYQQALGQGPEFLTYFQNEAQLDKSGLPSDRFFAERPEGSVSTLKIQRTQQEDSAVYLCASSQTGNTIYFGEGSWLTVV.

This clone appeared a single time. The CDR3 DNA is TGTGCCAGCAGTGAAGCCTGGGGACAGTACAATGAGCAGTTCTTC. It encodes CASSEAWGQYNEQFF. The rearrangement uses TRBV6-1 and TRBJ2-1, with 7 bases lining up with TRBD1. The CDR3 covers 15 residues. Germline loops: CDR1 MNHNS, CDR2 SASEGT. J gave up 4 bases and V 0 bases, and 3 bases lay outside the gene matches.

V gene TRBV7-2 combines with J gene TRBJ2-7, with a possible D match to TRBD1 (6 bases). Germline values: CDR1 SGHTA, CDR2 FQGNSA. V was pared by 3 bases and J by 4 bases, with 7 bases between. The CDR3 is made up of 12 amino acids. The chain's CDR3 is CASSFGQYEQYF. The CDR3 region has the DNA TGTGCCAGCAGCTTCGGACAGTACGAGCAGTACTTC.

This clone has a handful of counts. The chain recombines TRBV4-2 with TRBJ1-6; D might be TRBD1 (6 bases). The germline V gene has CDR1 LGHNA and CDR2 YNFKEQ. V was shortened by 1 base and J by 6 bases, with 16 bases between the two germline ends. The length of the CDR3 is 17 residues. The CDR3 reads CASSQVGSRDINSPLHF. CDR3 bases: TGTGCCAGCAGCCAAGTGGGATCACGGGACATTAATTCACCCCTCCACTTT.